Listed here are 2 T cell receptor beta chains from one sample, sequenced in a study of blood T cell repertoires in COVID-19. The method was immunoSEQ multiplex PCR; TCRdb's version includes in-frame clones alone and lacks a portion of them. The sample lists some 290,000 clones; 80% to 90% were seen once. The sequencing sample was made of peripheral blood. The receptor source for this set is a woman between 25 and 40 years old with COVID-19, enrolled during active disease.

The chain employs TRBV19 and TRBJ1-5, with 9 bases that match TRBD1. CDR3 length: 15 residues. V shed 7 bases and J 1 base; nucleotides not matched to a gene: 5. Germline V gives CDR1 LNHDA, CDR2 SQIVND (reference sequence). The DNA for the CDR3 is TGTGCCAGTACCCTGACAGGGGGAAGCAATCAGCCCCAGCATTTT. This gives the protein CASTLTGGSNQPQHF.

The V and J genes are TRBV10-3 and TRBJ1-5; 8 nucleotides line up with TRBD1. The CDR3 is 13 residues long. From germline, CDR1 is ENHRY and CDR2 SYGVKD. J was trimmed by 4 bases and V by 5 bases; bases with no gene match: 1. The CDR3 DNA reads as TGTGCCATCAGTCGACAGGGGAATCAGCCCCAGCATTTT. Protein product: CAISRQGNQPQHF.